This T cell receptor beta chain was observed in a study of liver allograft versus peripheral blood T cells. Across the study: Transplanted-liver and recipient peripheral blood T cell receptor repertoires were compared. Study-level findings and limits: In liver allografts, T cell receptor repertoires reportedly differed from the repertoires found in peripheral blood.

The table lists this clonotype with a few counts. What it binds is not known. The V and J ends lost 5 bases and 2 bases respectively, with 8 bases between them. Germline assignment: CDR1 LNHDA and CDR2 SQIVND (reference sequence). The CDR3 is made up of 13 amino acids. TCRdb processed the reads anew with MiXCR; each CDR3 protein has one entry. The sample records about 3,800 distinct CDR3 sequences, around 15% being singletons. This chain joins TRBV19 and TRBJ2-3; no definite D call. The receptor was isolated from a human patient who had a liver transplant. Some T cells may be supplied by the graft donor. This CDR3 reads CASSGELTDTQYF. The CDR3 DNA sequence: TGTGCCAGTAGTGGCGAACTCACAGATACGCAGTATTTT.